This T cell receptor (beta chain) was obtained from a study of shared clonotypes between healthy human individuals. Assay used: immunoSEQ multiplex PCR; TCRdb lists only in-frame clones, some missing. Altogether roughly 1,800,000 clones are present, about 95% being singletons, with the ten largest covering approximately 1%. Terminally differentiated effector memory CD45RA+ cells were excluded from the naive CD8 cells, which were CD45RO-negative and positively selected for CCR7. Note on this clone: Other nucleotide sequences from this sample produce the same CDR3.

CDR1 and CDR2 (germline): MNHEY, SMNVEV (reference sequence). CDR3 length: 14 residues. After removal of 5 bases from V and 6 bases from J, the junction contained 6 bases not matched to a gene. Sequenced sample: naive CD8+ T cells sorted from blood. This sequence was found in a young man in good health. The rearrangement uses TRBV27 and TRBJ1-5; 8 positions agree with TRBD1. In nucleotides, the CDR3 is TGTGCCAGCAGTATCACAGGGGGAGGTCAGCCCCAGCATTTT. Amino acids: CASSITGGGQPQHF.